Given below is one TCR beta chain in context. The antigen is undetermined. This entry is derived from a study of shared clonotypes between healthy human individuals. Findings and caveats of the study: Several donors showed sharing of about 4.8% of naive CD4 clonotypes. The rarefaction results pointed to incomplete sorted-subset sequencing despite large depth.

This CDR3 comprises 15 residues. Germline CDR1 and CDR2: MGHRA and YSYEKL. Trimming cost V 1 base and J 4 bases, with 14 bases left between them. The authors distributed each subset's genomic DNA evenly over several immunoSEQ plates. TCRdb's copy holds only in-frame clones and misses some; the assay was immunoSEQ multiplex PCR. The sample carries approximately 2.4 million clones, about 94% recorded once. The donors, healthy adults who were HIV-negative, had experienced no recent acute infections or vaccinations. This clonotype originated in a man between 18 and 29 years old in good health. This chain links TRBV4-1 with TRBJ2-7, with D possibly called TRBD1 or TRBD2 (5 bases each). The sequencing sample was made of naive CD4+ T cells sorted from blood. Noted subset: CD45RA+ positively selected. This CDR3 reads CASSQGGVEGYEQYF. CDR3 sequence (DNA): TGCGCCAGCAGCCAAGGAGGAGTAGAGGGGTACGAGCAGTACTTC.